One and the same sample provided the 25 T cell receptor beta chains below, sequenced in a study of blood T cell repertoires in COVID-19. Method: immunoSEQ multiplex PCR; TCRdb's copy keeps in-frame clones and lacks some. This sample has 150,000 or so clones, with 70% to 90% found just once. What was sequenced was peripheral blood. Receptor source: a man between 45 and 60 years old with active or convalescent COVID-19.

The chain employs TRBV9 and TRBJ2-7; D perhaps matches TRBD1 (6 bases). The CDR3 is made up of 15 amino acids. In germline, CDR1 is SGDLS, CDR2 YYNGEE. Trimming shortened V by 2 bases and J by 0 bases, and 12 bases separated the two germline ends. The CDR3 here is CASSVSGQSSYEQYF. The CDR3 nucleotides are TGTGCCAGCAGCGTGTCAGGACAGAGCTCCTACGAGCAGTACTTC.

The chain recombines TRBV6-2 or TRBV6-3 with TRBJ1-2; D perhaps matches TRBD1 (5 bases). Per germline, CDR1 MNHEY and CDR2 SVGEGT. This CDR3 comprises 13 residues. V gave up 3 bases and J gave up 7 bases, with 12 bases separating them. The chain's CDR3 is CASSYRGVFGYTF. In DNA, the CDR3 is TGTGCCAGCAGTTATCGGGGGGTGTTTGGCTACACCTTC.

The rearrangement uses TRBV19 and TRBJ2-7, with a weak D call TRBD1 (6 bases). Trimming pared 3 bases from V and 2 bases from J, leaving 14 bases between. Looked up from germline, CDR1 is LNHDA and CDR2 is SQIVND (reference sequence). The CDR3 is 15 residues long. CDR3 DNA: TGTGCCAGTAGTATTTTCCAGGGGCGAGCCTACGAGCAGTACTTC. It is translated as CASSIFQGRAYEQYF.

This clone was counted between two and nine times. The chain employs TRBV19 and TRBJ1-2; D is unclear. This CDR3 contains 11 residues. V lost 4 bases and J lost 4, with 4 bases in between. Germline V gives CDR1 LNHDA, CDR2 SQIVND (reference sequence). The CDR3 spells CASSNSYGYTF. The DNA of the CDR3 is TGTGCCAGTAGTAACAGCTATGGCTACACCTTC.

A single count supports this clone. The chain is built from TRBV5-4 and TRBJ2-2; perhaps TRBD1 as D (6 bases). The CDR3 contains 15 residues. Trimming left V 4 bases short and J 3 bases short, with 13 bases between. In germline, CDR1 is SGHNT, CDR2 YYREEE (reference sequence). CDR3 sequence (DNA): TGTGCCAGCAGCGGGCCCAAGGGGGACACCGGGGAGCTGTTTTTT. Translated, it gives CASSGPKGDTGELFF.

The chain combines TRBV27 with TRBJ1-6, with 7 bases fitting TRBD1. Trimming cost V 6 bases and J 9 bases; bases outside gene matches: 8. The CDR3 is 14 amino acids. Germline CDR1 is MNHEY and CDR2 is SMNVEV (reference sequence). Here the CDR3 DNA reads TGTGCCAGCAGCCCCGACAGGGTAGTTTCACCCCTCCACTTT. Translation gives CASSPDRVVSPLHF.

This chain joins TRBV6-1 and TRBJ2-2, with 7 bases identical to TRBD1. Germline-derived CDR1 and CDR2 are MNHNS and SASEGT. V lost 2 bases and J lost 5; bases outside the gene matches: 5. This CDR3 contains 15 residues. The CDR3 DNA follows: TGTGCCAGCAGTGAAAGACAGGGCAGAACCGGGGAGCTGTTTTTT. Its translation is CASSERQGRTGELFF.

A few counts support this clone. As DNA, the CDR3 is TGTGCCAGCAGCCCGCAAGGGGACAGGGGTTGGTACGAGCAGTACTTC. This gives the protein CASSPQGDRGWYEQYF. The chain couples TRBV7-9 to TRBJ2-7; 10 bases are shared with TRBD1. The CDR3 is made up of 16 amino acids. V shed 5 bases, J shed 4 bases, and the junction held 11 bases outside the gene matches. Germline V lookup: CDR1 SEHNR, CDR2 FQNEAQ (reference sequence).

Points on this clone: This specimen includes other DNA sequences encoding the same CDR3. V usage is TRBV10-3 and J usage is TRBJ2-7; a possible D gene is TRBD1 (5 bases). In germline, CDR1 is ENHRY, CDR2 SYGVKD. V was pared by 6 bases and J by 2 bases, with 11 bases between. The CDR3 is 13 residues long. As DNA, the CDR3 is TGTGCCATCAGAGGGGCCGGAGCCTACGAGCAGTACTTC. Translation: CAIRGAGAYEQYF.

The J gene is TRBJ1-5, the V gene TRBV2; tentatively, D is TRBD1 (5 bases). With 4 bases removed from V and 7 bases from J, the gap between germline ends came to 11 bases. CDR1 is SNHLY and CDR2 is FYNNEI in the germline V gene. CDR3 length: 13 amino acids. The CDR3 DNA is TGTGCCAGCAGTGCTCAGGGATCCCAGCCCCAGCATTTT. As protein: CASSAQGSQPQHF.

The chain links TRBV25-1 to TRBJ2-2; 8 bases are a match to TRBD1. The germline V gene encodes CDR1 MGHDK and CDR2 SYGVNS. Losses at the gene ends were 4 bases for V and 5 bases for J; bases not matched to a gene: 3. There are 14 residues in the CDR3. The CDR3 nucleotides are TGTGCCAGCAGTGTAACAGGGGGAACCGGGGAGCTGTTTTTT. This translates into CASSVTGGTGELFF.

The chain is built from TRBV4-2 and TRBJ1-5, with 9 bases that match TRBD1. The CDR3 consists of 14 residues. The V and J ends lost 2 bases and 7 bases, in that order; junction bases with no gene match: 3. Germline V gene data show CDR1 as LGHNA and CDR2 as YNFKEQ. The DNA of the CDR3 is TGTGCCAGCAGCCAAACAGGGGGCGGACAGCCCCAGCATTTT. It is translated as CASSQTGGGQPQHF.

The chain carries TRBV19 and TRBJ2-4, with 10 positions matching TRBD1. Germline V gene sequence: CDR1 LNHDA, CDR2 SQIVND (reference sequence). The CDR3 is made up of 18 amino acids. The ends lost 2 bases at V and 1 base at J; junction bases unmatched: 8. CDR3 nucleotides: TGTGCCAGTAGTATACTGCGACAGGGGGCTGGGGCCAAAAACATTCAGTACTTC. It encodes CASSILRQGAGAKNIQYF.

This clone was counted only a few times. The gene calls are TRBV11-1 and TRBJ2-2, with D perhaps matching TRBD1 (8 bases). The CDR3 extends over 16 amino acids. V dropped 5 bases and J dropped 3 bases, with 16 bases sitting between them. Germline CDR1 reads SGHAT; CDR2 reads FQDESV (reference sequence). In nucleotides, the CDR3 is TGTGCCAGCAGCCTCCTACAGGGGGGGGACACCGGGGAGCTGTTTTTT. Protein: CASSLLQGGDTGELFF.

The chain joins TRBV18 to TRBJ2-7, with 8 bases lining up with TRBD2. J gave up 0 bases and V 3 bases, and 4 bases lay outside the gene matches. The CDR3 loop spans 15 amino acids. The germline V gene encodes CDR1 KGHSH and CDR2 LQKENI. The CDR3 DNA is TGTGCCAGCTCACCCGGGAGGGGGGTCTCCTACGAGCAGTACTTC. Protein: CASSPGRGVSYEQYF.

CDR3 DNA: TGTGCCAGCAGCCCAATGGATCCCTGGCGGGAGGGGAGTTCCTACGAGCAGTACTTC. This codes for CASSPMDPWREGSSYEQYF. The chain recombines TRBV11-3 with TRBJ2-7, with 9 nucleotides matching TRBD2. V shed 5 bases and J 1 base; nucleotides not matched to a gene: 18. The CDR3 totals 19 residues. Germline CDR1 SGHNT, CDR2 YENEEA.

The J gene is TRBJ2-5, the V gene TRBV4-1; 8 bases line up with TRBD2. The V gene end was trimmed by 4 bases and the J gene end by 5 bases; junction bases not matched to a gene: 9. CDR1 is MGHRA and CDR2 is YSYEKL in the germline V gene. CDR3 length: 15 amino acids. CDR3 in DNA: TGCGCCAGCAGCCTTCTAGCGGGCCCGTGGGAGACCCAGTACTTC. Its translation is CASSLLAGPWETQYF.

The chain carries TRBV2 and TRBJ2-3; 8 nucleotides align to TRBD1. The CDR3 length is 15 residues. The J segment lost 3 bases and the V segment lost 6 bases, leaving 8 bases of the junction unmatched. Germline V gene lookup returns CDR1 SNHLY and CDR2 FYNNEI. The CDR3 protein is CASSRGQGVTDTQYF. The CDR3 bases are TGTGCCAGCAGCCGCGGACAGGGAGTGACAGATACGCAGTATTTT.

The chain has TRBV7-2 and TRBJ2-5; 13 bases are a match to TRBD2. J gave up 6 bases and V 5 bases, and 9 bases lay outside the gene matches. The germline CDR1 and CDR2 sequences are SGHTA and FQGNSA. The CDR3 loop spans 16 amino acids. The CDR3 DNA follows: TGTGCCAGCAGCCCAGGGACTAGCGGGATCCCCCAGACCCAGTACTTC. Its translation is CASSPGTSGIPQTQYF.

The gene calls are TRBV19 and TRBJ1-4; D unresolved. The V and J ends lost 3 bases and 7 bases respectively, with 12 bases between them. CDR3 length: 14 amino acids. CDR1 is LNHDA and CDR2 is SQIVND in the germline V gene (reference sequence). The CDR3: CASSIMGAAEKLFF. DNA for the CDR3: TGTGCCAGTAGTATTATGGGAGCGGCTGAAAAACTGTTTTTT.

The chain links TRBV11-2 to TRBJ2-1; 10 bases match TRBD2. CDR1 SGHAT and CDR2 FQNNGV come from the germline V gene. CDR3 length: 16 amino acids. The junction had 7 bases not matched to a gene; V was cut back by 1 base and J by 7 bases. CDR3 in amino acids: CASSLVNSGGKNEQFF. The CDR3 coding sequence is TGTGCCAGCAGCTTAGTTAATAGCGGGGGGAAAAATGAGCAGTTCTTC.

The CDR3 protein is CASSLVAGGGGEQYF. The DNA of the CDR3 is TGTGCCAGCAGCTTGGTGGCGGGAGGAGGGGGCGAGCAGTACTTC. The J gene is TRBJ2-7, the V gene TRBV5-4; 8 bases align to TRBD2. The CDR3 covers 15 residues. The J segment lost 6 bases and the V segment lost 0 bases, leaving 8 bases of the junction unmatched. Germline V gene lookup returns CDR1 SGHNT and CDR2 YYREEE (reference sequence). The full variable domain, in which reference TRBV5-4 and TRBJ2-7 provide the parts outside the CDR3, is ETGVTQSPTHLIKTRGQQVTLRCSSQSGHNTVSWYQQALGQGPQFIFQYYREEENGRGNFPPRFSGLQFPNYSSELNVNALELDDSALYLCASSLVAGGGGEQYFGPGTRLTVT.

This chain connects TRBV10-3 to TRBJ1-6; 10 positions match TRBD1. The CDR3 consists of 15 residues. From germline, CDR1 is ENHRY and CDR2 SYGVKD. J was trimmed by 5 bases and V by 6 bases; bases with no gene match: 4. This chain's CDR3 is CAISPGTGDNSPLHF. Written as DNA, the CDR3 is TGTGCCATCAGCCCCGGGACAGGGGATAATTCACCCCTCCACTTT.

This chain joins TRBV7-6 and TRBJ1-1; TRBD1 is a possible D gene (6 bases). Germline CDR1 and CDR2: SGHVS and FNYEAQ. Trimming cost V 5 bases and J 11 bases, with 18 bases left between them. CDR3 size: 13 residues. The CDR3 coding sequence is TGTGCCAGCAGCCCGACAGGTTATTCTGGTGCTTTCTTT. It encodes CASSPTGYSGAFF. The full variable domain, completed using reference TRBV7-6 and TRBJ1-1, is GAGVSQSPRYKVTKRGQDVALRCDPISGHVSLYWYRQALGQGPEFLTYFNYEAQQDKSGLPNDRFSAERPEGSISTLTIQRTEQRDSAMYRCASSPTGYSGAFFGQGTRLTVV.

V gene TRBV6-5 combines with J gene TRBJ2-6; possibly TRBD1 for D (8 bases). CDR3 length equals 16 residues. With 0 bases removed from V and 11 bases from J, the gap between germline ends came to 17 bases. Germline-derived CDR1 and CDR2 are MNHEY and SVGAGI. CDR3 in DNA: TGTGCCAGCAGTTACTCGCCAACAGGGGGGGAACACGTCCTGACTTTC. Protein: CASSYSPTGGEHVLTF.